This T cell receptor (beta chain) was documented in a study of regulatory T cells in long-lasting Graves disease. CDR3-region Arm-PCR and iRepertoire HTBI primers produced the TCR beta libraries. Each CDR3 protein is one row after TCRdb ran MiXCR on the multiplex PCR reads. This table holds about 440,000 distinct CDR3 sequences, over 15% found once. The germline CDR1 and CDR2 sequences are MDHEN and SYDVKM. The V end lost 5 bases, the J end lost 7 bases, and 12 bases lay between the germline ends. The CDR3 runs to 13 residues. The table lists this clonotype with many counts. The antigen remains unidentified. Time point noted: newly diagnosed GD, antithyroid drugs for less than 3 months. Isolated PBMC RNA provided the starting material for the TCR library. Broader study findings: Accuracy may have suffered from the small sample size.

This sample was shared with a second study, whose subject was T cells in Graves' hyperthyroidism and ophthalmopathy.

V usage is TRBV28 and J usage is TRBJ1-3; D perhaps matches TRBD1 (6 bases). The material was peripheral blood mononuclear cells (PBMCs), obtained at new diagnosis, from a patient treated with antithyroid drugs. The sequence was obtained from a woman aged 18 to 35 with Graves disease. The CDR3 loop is CASSPTGRNTIYF. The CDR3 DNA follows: TGTGCCAGCAGTCCTACAGGGCGGAACACCATATATTTT.